This is a list of T cell receptor beta chains from one sample in a study of blood T cells in healthy people across ages. TCRdb redid the calling of the 5' RACE reads with MiXCR, one entry per CDR3 protein. The sample records around 1,000,000 distinct CDR3 sequences, under 30% being singletons. In addition, the sample was reused for a study of T cells of mothers and their children.

The specimen sequenced was blood. All receptors derive from a girl aged 2 to 10 in good health. The CDR3 runs from the conserved cysteine through the conserved F or W. Fields, in order: clone size, D gene, J gene, V gene, CDR3 protein, CDR3 DNA. D genes are given only for firm matches. The size entry is marked missing in some rows and otherwise reads once, few, many or a size class.

clone_size: .
d_call: TRBD2
j_call: TRBJ2-7
v_call: TRBV7-2
cdr3_aa: CASSLTPGLAGIEQYF
cdr3_nt: TGTGCCAGCAGCCTTACCCCGGGACTAGCGGGGATCGAGCAGTACTTC

clone_size: .
d_call: .
j_call: TRBJ1-4
v_call: TRBV7-2
cdr3_aa: CASMMTGTFNEKLFF
cdr3_nt: TGTGCCAGTATGATGACCGGGACGTTTAATGAAAAACTGTTTTTT

clone_size: many
d_call: .
j_call: TRBJ1-2
v_call: TRBV9
cdr3_aa: CASSVGTVKGSYGYTF
cdr3_nt: TGTGCCAGCAGCGTAGGAACTGTTAAAGGGAGCTATGGCTACACCTTC

clone_size: .
d_call: .
j_call: TRBJ2-7
v_call: TRBV4-1
cdr3_aa: CASSQIDRAAYEQYF
cdr3_nt: TGCGCCAGCAGCCAAATAGATCGAGCCGCCTACGAGCAGTACTTC

clone_size: .
d_call: .
j_call: TRBJ1-6
v_call: TRBV10-3
cdr3_aa: CAISESMTGFDSPLHF
cdr3_nt: TGTGCCATCAGTGAGTCGATGACAGGCTTCGATTCACCCCTCCACTTT

clone_size: few
d_call: TRBD1
j_call: TRBJ2-1
v_call: TRBV6-2/TRBV6-3
cdr3_aa: CASSPGTGGEQFF
cdr3_nt: TGTGCCAGCAGTCCCGGGACAGGGGGCGAGCAGTTCTTC

clone_size: .
d_call: .
j_call: TRBJ2-1
v_call: TRBV14
cdr3_aa: CASSLRSPRYINEQFF
cdr3_nt: TGTGCCAGCAGCCTCCGTTCGCCGCGGTACATCAATGAGCAGTTCTTC

clone_size: .
d_call: TRBD2
j_call: TRBJ2-6
v_call: TRBV6-1
cdr3_aa: CASGRGEFSGANVLTF
cdr3_nt: TGTGCCAGCGGACGGGGGGAATTCTCTGGGGCCAACGTCCTGACTTTC

clone_size: .
d_call: .
j_call: TRBJ2-5
v_call: TRBV29-1
cdr3_aa: CSVVGVEETQYF
cdr3_nt: TGCAGCGTTGTGGGCGTCGAAGAGACCCAGTACTTC

clone_size: many
d_call: .
j_call: TRBJ2-6
v_call: TRBV27
cdr3_aa: CASSSPGLLRVGANVLTF
cdr3_nt: TGTGCCAGCAGTTCCCCGGGACTCCTGCGGGTTGGGGCCAACGTCCTGACTTTC

clone_size: once
d_call: .
j_call: TRBJ2-7
v_call: TRBV12-3/TRBV12-4
cdr3_aa: CASSSSIGGPSHEQYF
cdr3_nt: TGTGCCAGCAGTTCTTCTATCGGCGGTCCCTCCCACGAGCAGTACTTC

clone_size: .
d_call: .
j_call: TRBJ2-1
v_call: TRBV6-1
cdr3_aa: CASSEHGYNEQFF
cdr3_nt: TGTGCCAGCAGTGAACACGGGTACAATGAGCAGTTCTTC

clone_size: .
d_call: .
j_call: TRBJ1-1
v_call: TRBV9
cdr3_aa: CASSALARGTEAFF
cdr3_nt: TGTGCCAGCAGCGCCCTAGCTCGGGGCACTGAAGCTTTCTTT

clone_size: .
d_call: .
j_call: TRBJ1-5
v_call: TRBV19
cdr3_aa: CASSMGDNHPGYQPQHF
cdr3_nt: TGTGCCAGTAGTATGGGGGACAATCATCCGGGGTATCAGCCCCAGCATTTT

clone_size: few
d_call: TRBD2
j_call: TRBJ2-7
v_call: TRBV20-1
cdr3_aa: CSARDRLAGGFYEQYF
cdr3_nt: TGCAGTGCTAGAGATCGGCTAGCGGGAGGGTTCTACGAGCAGTACTTC

clone_size: few
d_call: .
j_call: TRBJ2-4
v_call: TRBV28
cdr3_aa: CATRRDSRSNIQYF
cdr3_nt: TGTGCCACCCGCCGGGACTCGAGGAGTAACATTCAGTACTTC

clone_size: .
d_call: .
j_call: TRBJ1-1
v_call: TRBV20-1
cdr3_aa: CSARDWTGMNTEAFF
cdr3_nt: TGCAGTGCTAGAGATTGGACGGGCATGAACACTGAAGCTTTCTTT

clone_size: few
d_call: TRBD2
j_call: TRBJ2-7
v_call: TRBV20-1
cdr3_aa: CSARDQRGASYEQYF
cdr3_nt: TGCAGTGCTAGAGATCAGCGGGGGGCCAGCTACGAGCAGTACTTC

clone_size: few
d_call: .
j_call: TRBJ2-2
v_call: TRBV28
cdr3_aa: CASSNGMTGELFF
cdr3_nt: TGTGCCAGCAGCAACGGGATGACCGGGGAGCTGTTTTTT

clone_size: .
d_call: .
j_call: TRBJ1-4
v_call: TRBV3-1
cdr3_aa: CASSQDNGPLEEKLFF
cdr3_nt: TGTGCCAGCAGCCAAGATAACGGGCCCCTGGAGGAAAAACTGTTTTTT

clone_size: .
d_call: TRBD2
j_call: TRBJ2-1
v_call: TRBV12-3/TRBV12-4
cdr3_aa: CASSLESGSSYNEQFF
cdr3_nt: TGTGCCAGCAGTTTAGAAAGCGGGAGCTCCTACAATGAGCAGTTCTTC

clone_size: .
d_call: TRBD1
j_call: TRBJ2-2
v_call: TRBV4-3
cdr3_aa: CASSQDFPPRTGANTGELFF
cdr3_nt: TGCGCCAGCAGCCAAGATTTTCCACCCAGGACAGGGGCGAACACCGGGGAGCTGTTTTTT

clone_size: once
d_call: .
j_call: TRBJ2-3
v_call: TRBV4-1
cdr3_aa: CASSRPDDPTDTQYF
cdr3_nt: TGCGCCAGCAGCCGGCCTGATGACCCCACAGATACGCAGTATTTT

clone_size: .
d_call: TRBD2
j_call: TRBJ2-7
v_call: TRBV4-2
cdr3_aa: CASSQEAGGASYEQYF
cdr3_nt: TGTGCCAGCAGCCAGGAAGCGGGAGGGGCTTCCTACGAGCAGTACTTC

clone_size: many
d_call: .
j_call: TRBJ1-2
v_call: TRBV7-8
cdr3_aa: CASSLDRGGPKGYTF
cdr3_nt: TGTGCCAGCAGCTTAGATCGCGGGGGGCCGAAAGGCTACACCTTC

clone_size: few
d_call: .
j_call: TRBJ1-2
v_call: TRBV6-5
cdr3_aa: CASSSTGPPYGYTF
cdr3_nt: TGTGCCAGCAGTTCGACAGGACCTCCCTATGGCTACACCTTC

clone_size: .
d_call: TRBD2
j_call: TRBJ2-4
v_call: TRBV9
cdr3_aa: CASSVASGGALENIQYF
cdr3_nt: TGTGCCAGCAGCGTAGCTAGCGGGGGGGCCTTGGAAAACATTCAGTACTTC

clone_size: few
d_call: TRBD1
j_call: TRBJ1-2
v_call: TRBV6-5
cdr3_aa: CASSYTGTGEGYTF
cdr3_nt: TGTGCCAGCAGTTACACCGGGACAGGGGAAGGCTACACCTTC

clone_size: few
d_call: TRBD1
j_call: TRBJ1-2
v_call: TRBV7-9
cdr3_aa: CASSFSRAGGGYTF
cdr3_nt: TGTGCCAGCAGCTTTTCCAGGGCAGGGGGGGGCTACACCTTC

clone_size: few
d_call: .
j_call: TRBJ1-4
v_call: TRBV3-1
cdr3_aa: CASSQAPGPFNEKLFF
cdr3_nt: TGTGCCAGCAGCCAAGCGCCGGGTCCGTTTAATGAAAAACTGTTTTTT

clone_size: once
d_call: TRBD1
j_call: TRBJ1-1
v_call: TRBV5-6
cdr3_aa: CASSHRQGPGNTEAFF
cdr3_nt: TGTGCCAGCAGCCATAGACAGGGGCCGGGGAACACTGAAGCTTTCTTT

clone_size: .
d_call: .
j_call: TRBJ2-1
v_call: TRBV9
cdr3_aa: CASSVGDFLNEQFF
cdr3_nt: TGTGCCAGCAGCGTAGGGGACTTTCTCAATGAGCAGTTCTTC

clone_size: many
d_call: TRBD1
j_call: TRBJ2-1
v_call: TRBV7-9
cdr3_aa: CASSDRQGVNEQFF
cdr3_nt: TGTGCCAGCAGCGACCGACAGGGGGTCAATGAGCAGTTCTTC

clone_size: few
d_call: TRBD1
j_call: TRBJ2-4
v_call: TRBV6-6
cdr3_aa: CASQGQGKNIQYF
cdr3_nt: TGTGCCAGCCAGGGACAGGGAAAAAACATTCAGTACTTC

clone_size: many
d_call: .
j_call: TRBJ2-2
v_call: TRBV7-9
cdr3_aa: CASSLDRNTGELFF
cdr3_nt: TGTGCCAGCAGCTTGGACCGGAACACCGGGGAGCTGTTTTTT

clone_size: few
d_call: .
j_call: TRBJ1-4
v_call: TRBV7-9
cdr3_aa: CASSLLGDEKNEKLFF
cdr3_nt: TGTGCCAGCAGCTTATTGGGAGACGAAAAAAATGAAAAACTGTTTTTT

clone_size: .
d_call: .
j_call: TRBJ1-1
v_call: TRBV18
cdr3_aa: CASSPTGLGNTEAFF
cdr3_nt: TGTGCCAGCTCCCCCACAGGGCTAGGAAACACTGAAGCTTTCTTT

clone_size: .
d_call: TRBD1
j_call: TRBJ2-5
v_call: TRBV29-1
cdr3_aa: CSVGQGAGETQYF
cdr3_nt: TGCAGCGTTGGACAGGGGGCGGGGGAGACCCAGTACTTC

clone_size: few
d_call: .
j_call: TRBJ2-1
v_call: TRBV21-1
cdr3_aa: CASSKGRDEVPLGRYNNEQFF
cdr3_nt: TGTGCCAGCAGCAAAGGCAGGGATGAGGTACCCCTTGGCCGGTACAACAATGAGCAGTTCTTC

clone_size: .
d_call: .
j_call: TRBJ2-5
v_call: TRBV6-1
cdr3_aa: CASAINRETQYF
cdr3_nt: TGTGCCAGCGCGATTAACAGGGAGACCCAGTACTTC

clone_size: few
d_call: .
j_call: TRBJ2-1
v_call: TRBV9
cdr3_aa: CASSVVLSSNEQFF
cdr3_nt: TGTGCCAGCAGCGTAGTTCTCTCCAGCAATGAGCAGTTCTTC

clone_size: few
d_call: .
j_call: TRBJ2-6
v_call: TRBV14
cdr3_aa: CASSLGSPLIFGANVLTF
cdr3_nt: TGTGCCAGCAGCCTCGGTTCTCCCTTGATATTTGGGGCCAACGTCCTGACTTTC

clone_size: many
d_call: .
j_call: TRBJ1-5
v_call: TRBV12-3/TRBV12-4
cdr3_aa: CASSFGLDQPQHF
cdr3_nt: TGTGCCAGCAGTTTCGGGTTGGATCAGCCCCAGCATTTT

clone_size: .
d_call: .
j_call: TRBJ2-7
v_call: TRBV4-1
cdr3_aa: CASSPGRTYEQYF
cdr3_nt: TGCGCCAGCAGCCCCGGGAGAACCTACGAGCAGTACTTC

clone_size: few
d_call: .
j_call: TRBJ2-7
v_call: TRBV18
cdr3_aa: CASSPGDGTSKAF
cdr3_nt: TGTGCCAGCTCACCGGGGGACGGGACCTCTAAGGCCTTC

clone_size: .
d_call: .
j_call: TRBJ2-1
v_call: TRBV20-1
cdr3_aa: CSARDPSSGEQFF
cdr3_nt: TGCAGTGCTAGAGATCCTTCGAGCGGAGAGCAGTTCTTC

clone_size: .
d_call: .
j_call: TRBJ1-5
v_call: TRBV12-5
cdr3_aa: CASGLPFKRTSSNQPQHF
cdr3_nt: TGTGCTAGTGGTCTCCCCTTCAAGAGGACAAGTTCCAATCAGCCCCAGCATTTT

clone_size: .
d_call: .
j_call: TRBJ2-2
v_call: TRBV19
cdr3_aa: CASLGETGELFF
cdr3_nt: TGTGCCAGCTTAGGGGAAACCGGGGAGCTGTTTTTT

clone_size: .
d_call: .
j_call: TRBJ1-2
v_call: TRBV4-2
cdr3_aa: CASSQDSSGLGRGGYTF
cdr3_nt: TGTGCCAGCAGCCAAGATTCTTCCGGCCTCGGCAGGGGAGGCTACACCTTC

clone_size: few
d_call: .
j_call: TRBJ2-1
v_call: TRBV29-1
cdr3_aa: CSVERLENNEQFF
cdr3_nt: TGCAGCGTTGAACGTCTAGAAAACAATGAGCAGTTCTTC

clone_size: few
d_call: .
j_call: TRBJ2-7
v_call: TRBV28
cdr3_aa: CASSFSSGPNYEQYF
cdr3_nt: TGTGCCAGCAGTTTCTCGTCGGGCCCGAACTACGAGCAGTACTTC

clone_size: .
d_call: .
j_call: TRBJ2-2
v_call: TRBV12-3/TRBV12-4
cdr3_aa: CASRTGGPGELFF
cdr3_nt: TGTGCCAGCAGGACCGGGGGGCCCGGGGAGCTGTTTTTT

clone_size: .
d_call: .
j_call: TRBJ1-4
v_call: TRBV5-5
cdr3_aa: CASSSFRQNEKLFF
cdr3_nt: TGTGCCAGCAGCTCCTTTCGACAGAATGAAAAACTGTTTTTT